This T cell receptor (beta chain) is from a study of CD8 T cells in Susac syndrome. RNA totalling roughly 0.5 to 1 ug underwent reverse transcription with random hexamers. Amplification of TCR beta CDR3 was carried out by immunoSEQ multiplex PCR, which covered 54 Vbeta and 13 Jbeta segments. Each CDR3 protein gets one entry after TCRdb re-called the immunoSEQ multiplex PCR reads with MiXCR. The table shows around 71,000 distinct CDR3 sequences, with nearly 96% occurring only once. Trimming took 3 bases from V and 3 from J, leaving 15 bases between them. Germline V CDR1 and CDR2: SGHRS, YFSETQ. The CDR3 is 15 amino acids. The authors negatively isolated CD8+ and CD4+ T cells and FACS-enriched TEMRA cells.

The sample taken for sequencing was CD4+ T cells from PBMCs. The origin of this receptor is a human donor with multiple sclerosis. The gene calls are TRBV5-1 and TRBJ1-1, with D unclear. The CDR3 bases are TGCGCCAGCAGCTCCGCGGCCCTGGGTGACACTGAAGCTTTCTTT. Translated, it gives CASSSAALGDTEAFF.